This TCR beta chain derives from a study of cytomegalovirus exposure and HLA in healthy donors. Overall study context: Within the Caucasian-associated ancestry cluster were under 85% of the 398 genotyped donors.

The CDR3 extends over 14 amino acids. Germline V gives CDR1 MNHNS, CDR2 SASEGT. V lost 10 bases, J lost 7 bases, and 11 bases stayed unmatched. PCR employed 60 Vbeta and 13 Jbeta primers. TCRdb keeps only in-frame clones here, not all; method: immunoSEQ multiplex PCR. The sample includes around 59,000 clones, 80% of them seen just once. Sequences were obtained from PBMCs. V gene TRBV6-1 combines with J gene TRBJ2-1; 9 bases align to TRBD1. The receptor's source is a woman between 40 and 50 years old in good health and CMV-seronegative. The CDR3 here is CATGGRDRDNEQFF. DNA for the CDR3: TGTGCCACAGGGGGTCGGGACAGGGATAATGAGCAGTTCTTC.